This TCR beta chain was identified during a study of blood T cell repertoires in COVID-19. Turning to the study itself: Sites in the United States, Italy and Spain provided acute and convalescent COVID-19 samples. PBMCs, B-cell-depleted T cells, or T cells provided the cDNA or gDNA that made up the material.

Germline trimming cut 0 bases from V and 3 bases from J; bases unmatched to any gene: 5. The CDR3 has 16 amino acids. Looked up from germline, CDR1 is KGHSH and CDR2 is LQKENI. Sequenced by immunoSEQ multiplex PCR; TCRdb stores in-frame clones only, minus some. The sample gives about 220,000 clones, 80% of which show up once; roughly 13% is in the top ten. The rearrangement joins TRBV18 to TRBJ2-4; 7 nucleotides match TRBD1. The receptor comes from a human donor in a cohort sampled during active COVID-19. The sample was peripheral blood. The chain's CDR3 is CASSPPLTGNKNIQYF. The DNA of the CDR3 is TGTGCCAGCTCACCACCGCTGACAGGGAACAAAAACATTCAGTACTTC.